This T cell receptor (beta chain) emerged from a study of T cells in Graves' hyperthyroidism and ophthalmopathy. General observations from the study: A model of 13 V-J features distinguished ophthalmopathy from stable hyperthyroidism. Blood also held most thyroid clonotypes expanded beyond 0.001.

On this clonotype: What it binds is not known.

Trimming took 8 bases from V and 7 from J; bases not matched to a gene: 13. Germline loops: CDR1 LNHDA, CDR2 SQIVND (reference sequence). The CDR3 runs 15 residues. The TCR beta CDR3 regions underwent amplification using RNA transcripts as the source. The study used the HTBI primer set for a first-round RT-PCR of the TCR CDR3. TCRdb re-analysed the multiplex PCR reads in MiXCR, keeping a single row per CDR3 protein. The sample shows fewer than 600,000 distinct CDR3 sequences, 12% to 15% of them seen only once. The chain links TRBV19 to TRBJ1-5; 8 nucleotides match TRBD1. The sample comprised blood. This clonotype originated in a woman in her thirties or forties with Graves' hyperthyroidism. DNA for the CDR3: TGTGCCAGTTCACCGAGCGACAGGGGAGGCCAGCCCCAGCATTTT. Protein sequence: CASSPSDRGGQPQHF.